These 14 T cell receptor beta chains were all obtained from the same sample, sequenced in a study of blood T cell repertoires in COVID-19. Sequencing used immunoSEQ multiplex PCR; TCRdb keeps in-frame clones, though not all of them. The sample gives 350,000 to 550,000 clones, 70% to 90% of which show up once; about 2% is in the top ten. Sequencing was performed on PBMCs or T cells enriched from blood (not recorded which). The source is a woman under 30 with acute COVID-19.

The gene calls are TRBV9 and TRBJ2-1; D is uncertain. Trimming left V 0 bases short and J 1 base short, with 8 bases between. The CDR3 has 15 amino acids. Germline values: CDR1 SGDLS, CDR2 YYNGEE. CDR3 sequence (DNA): TGTGCCAGCAGCGTAGGTCGGTTTTCCTACAATGAGCAGTTCTTC. It encodes CASSVGRFSYNEQFF.

This chain links TRBV3-1 (or the pseudogene TRBV3-2) with TRBJ1-6; D is unresolved. The ends were cut back, 4 bases at V and 10 bases at J, with 11 bases in the middle. The CDR3 consists of 13 residues. Germline CDR1 LGHDT, CDR2 YNNKEL (reference sequence). The CDR3 nucleotides read TGTGCCAGCAGCCGTATAGAGTCCTCACCCCTCCACTTT. Protein product: CASSRIESSPLHF.

The rearrangement joins TRBV12-5 to TRBJ1-5; D might be TRBD1 (6 bases). Germline assignment: CDR1 LGHNT and CDR2 FRNRAP. The CDR3 runs to 17 residues. Trimming pared 1 base from V and 3 bases from J, leaving 16 bases between. The CDR3 DNA follows: TGTGCTAGTGGTTTGGCCTTAGGACAGATAGTCAATCAGCCCCAGCATTTT. The encoded protein is CASGLALGQIVNQPQHF.

This clone came up once. The chain carries TRBV12-3 or TRBV12-4 and TRBJ1-2, with D unresolved. Trimming stripped 6 bases from V and 5 bases from J, with 10 bases between. This CDR3 contains 12 residues. CDR3 DNA: TGTGCCAGCAGGAAAACAGCATATGGCTACACCTTC. It encodes CASRKTAYGYTF.

This sequence joins TRBV30 and TRBJ2-7; the D is unclear. CDR1 is GTSNPN and CDR2 is SVGIG in the germline V gene (reference sequence). The CDR3 runs to 13 residues. V lost 0 bases and J 0 bases, leaving 6 bases between the germline ends. This CDR3 reads CAWSVTDSYEQYF. DNA for the CDR3: TGTGCCTGGAGTGTAACAGACTCCTACGAGCAGTACTTC. The full variable domain, in which reference TRBV30 and TRBJ2-7 provide the parts outside the CDR3, is SQTIHQWPATLVQPVGSPLSLECTVEGTSNPNLYWYRQAAGRGLQLLFYSVGIGQISSEVPQNLSASRPQDRQFILSSKKLLLSDSGFYLCAWSVTDSYEQYFGPGTRLTVT.

The chain is built from TRBV18 and TRBJ2-2; tentative D call: TRBD2 (5 bases). V lost 5 bases to trimming and J lost 1 base, with 20 bases between them. The CDR3 contains 18 residues. The germline CDR1 and CDR2 sequences are KGHSH and LQKENI. CDR3 protein: CASSAIPLGRGNTGELFF. The DNA for the CDR3 is TGTGCCAGCTCAGCTATCCCTTTAGGACGGGGGAACACCGGGGAGCTGTTTTTT. Filled out from reference TRBV18 and TRBJ2-2, the complete variable domain reads NAGVMQNPRHLVRRRGQEARLRCSPMKGHSHVYWYRQLPEEGLKFMVYLQKENIIDESGMPKERFSAEFPKEGPSILRIQQVVRGDSAAYFCASSAIPLGRGNTGELFFGEGSRLTVL.

The rearrangement uses TRBV9 and TRBJ2-7, with TRBD2 matching 8 bases. With 0 bases clipped from V and 5 bases from J, the junction kept 7 bases outside the gene matches. Germline-derived CDR1 and CDR2 are SGDLS and YYNGEE. The CDR3 loop spans 15 amino acids. The chain's CDR3 is CASSVGGTRPNEQYF. Written as DNA, the CDR3 is TGTGCCAGCAGCGTAGGCGGGACTAGACCCAACGAGCAGTACTTC.

The chain uses TRBV18 and TRBJ2-7; D gene ambiguous. Trimming removed 6 bases from V and 1 base from J, with 10 bases in between. The CDR3 contains 13 residues. Germline V CDR1 and CDR2: KGHSH, LQKENI. CDR3 amino acids: CASSITRSYEQYF. The DNA for the CDR3 is TGTGCCAGCTCTATTACCAGATCCTACGAGCAGTACTTC. The complete variable domain, with remaining parts taken from reference TRBV18 and TRBJ2-7, reads NAGVMQNPRHLVRRRGQEARLRCSPMKGHSHVYWYRQLPEEGLKFMVYLQKENIIDESGMPKERFSAEFPKEGPSILRIQQVVRGDSAAYFCASSITRSYEQYFGPGTRLTVT.

This clone was seen a single time. CDR3 bases: TGTGCCAGCAGTCCCAGGGGGGTTATCTCTGGAAACACCATATATTTT. It codes for CASSPRGVISGNTIYF. The chain links TRBV27 to TRBJ1-3, with 7 positions matching TRBD1. The CDR3 runs 16 residues. Germline V gene lookup returns CDR1 MNHEY and CDR2 SMNVEV (reference sequence). The V and J ends lost 5 bases and 0 bases, in that order; junction bases with no gene match: 7.

This clone was seen a single time. The chain recombines TRBV5-4 with TRBJ1-5; the D gene is possibly TRBD1 (6 bases). The CDR3 contains 15 residues. Germline lookup yields CDR1 SGHNT and CDR2 YYREEE (reference sequence). The V and J ends lost 0 bases and 3 bases respectively, with 10 bases between them. DNA for the CDR3: TGTGCCAGCAGCTTGGAGGGGGGGATCAATCAGCCCCAGCATTTT. Amino acids: CASSLEGGINQPQHF.

The rearrangement joins TRBV6-1 to TRBJ2-7; TRBD1 matches at 7 bases. This CDR3 spans 13 amino acids. Germline-derived CDR1 and CDR2 are MNHNS and SASEGT. J was trimmed by 5 bases and V by 5 bases; bases with no gene match: 6. This CDR3 reads CASSSTGNNEQYF. In nucleotides, the CDR3 is TGTGCCAGCAGTTCGACAGGGAACAACGAGCAGTACTTC.

The rearrangement links TRBV5-6 to TRBJ2-7, with no clear D. V was trimmed by 5 bases and J by 1 base, leaving 4 bases between them. CDR3 length: 11 residues. From germline, CDR1 is SGHDT and CDR2 YYEEEE. This chain's CDR3 is CASSYSYEQYF. CDR3 DNA sequence: TGTGCCAGCAGTTATTCCTACGAGCAGTACTTC.

The chain employs TRBV6-1 and TRBJ1-5; maybe TRBD1 (6 bases). The CDR3 spans 16 residues. Trimming took off 3 bases at V and 2 bases at J, with 14 bases between the two ends. Germline V gives CDR1 MNHNS, CDR2 SASEGT. The CDR3 region has the DNA TGTGCCAGCAGTGAGTGGCAGGGGAGCGGCAATCAGCCCCAGCATTTT. Protein: CASSEWQGSGNQPQHF.

The chain links TRBV7-2 to TRBJ2-1; D possibly corresponds to TRBD2 (6 bases). The CDR3 covers 14 residues. Germline CDR1 reads SGHTA; CDR2 reads FQGNSA. Trimming cost V 5 bases and J 15 bases, with 23 bases left between them. This CDR3 is CASSREIAATGRFF. Written as DNA, the CDR3 is TGTGCCAGCAGCCGGGAGATAGCGGCAACGGGGCGGTTCTTC.